This T cell receptor beta chain was sequenced during a study of cytomegalovirus exposure and HLA in healthy donors. Study findings and constraints: The study designated 150 to 200 TCR beta chains cytomegalovirus-associated. CMV serostatus was the sole immune exposure information available. The authors confirmed in vitro that three CMV-associated chains were specific for CMV antigens.

In regard to this clone: Antigen: not known.

A multiplex PCR was run with 60 Vbeta primers and 13 Jbeta primers. The assay was immunoSEQ multiplex PCR, and TCRdb's table has in-frame clones only and misses some. The repertoire includes fewer than 200,000 clones, roughly 79% of them detected once, and 13% sits in the top ten. The TCR originated in a woman aged 50 to 60 in good health and CMV-seronegative. The sequenced sample consisted of PBMCs.

Here the CDR3 DNA reads TGTGCCAGCAGTCGTTTTTGGGCTAGCGGAAATTACAATGAGCAGTTCTTC. Amino acid sequence: CASSRFWASGNYNEQFF. The V and J genes are TRBV28 and TRBJ2-1; 7 bases fit TRBD2. In germline, CDR1 is MDHEN, CDR2 SYDVKM. J gave up 4 bases and V 5 bases, and 14 bases lay outside the gene matches. The CDR3 is made up of 17 amino acids.